What follows are 26 T cell receptor beta chains derived from one specimen sequenced in a study of cytomegalovirus exposure and HLA in healthy donors. It was with 60 Vbeta and 13 Jbeta primers that the PCR ran. Measured with immunoSEQ multiplex PCR; TCRdb has only the in-frame clones, and not every one. The table lists 100,000 to 120,000 clones, about 86% of them singletons, with around 2% in the top ten. The sequenced sample consisted of PBMCs. The receptors here all came from a man aged 35 to 55 in good health and CMV-seronegative.

The rearrangement joins TRBV6-1 to TRBJ1-1; no clear D. The CDR3 extends over 10 amino acids. Looked up from germline, CDR1 is MNHNS and CDR2 is SASEGT. Trimming pared 5 bases from V and 4 bases from J, leaving 2 bases between. CDR3 region: CASSLTEAFF. In DNA, the CDR3 is TGTGCCAGCAGTCTCACTGAAGCTTTCTTT.

In this sample, this clone turned up once. The chain is built from TRBV7-6 and TRBJ2-5; 11 bases are shared with TRBD2. With V trimmed by 1 base and J by 11 bases, 3 bases remained unmatched. Germline assignment: CDR1 SGHVS and CDR2 FNYEAQ. CDR3 length: 13 amino acids. The CDR3 is CASSLVLAGVQYF. In DNA form, the CDR3 reads TGTGCCAGCAGCTTAGTACTAGCGGGGGTGCAGTACTTC.

CDR3 bases: TGTGCCAGCAGCAACAGGGGCGTCGGGGGCAATGAGCAGTTCTTC. It is translated as CASSNRGVGGNEQFF. This chain joins TRBV6-5 and TRBJ2-1; perhaps TRBD1 as D (7 bases). Per the germline V gene, CDR1 is MNHEY and CDR2 is SVGAGI. The length of the CDR3 is 15 residues. The germline V and J ends were trimmed by 6 bases and 6 bases, with 18 bases remaining between them.

The V call is TRBV7-9, the J call TRBJ1-2, with 7 bases lining up with TRBD1. This CDR3 is 15 amino acids long. From germline, CDR1 is SEHNR and CDR2 FQNEAQ (reference sequence). V lost 2 bases, J lost 5 bases, and 8 bases stayed unmatched. The CDR3 DNA is TGTGCCAGCAGCTTATCACCCGGGACAGCGTATGGCTACACCTTC. Translated: CASSLSPGTAYGYTF.

This sequence joins TRBV6-5 and TRBJ1-2; TRBD1 aligns across 7 bases. CDR1 is MNHEY and CDR2 is SVGAGI in the germline V gene. There are 15 residues in the CDR3. J gave up 4 bases and V 6 bases, and 11 bases lay outside the gene matches. The DNA of the CDR3 is TGTGCCAGCAGCGAGACAGGGAATGCGGCCTATGGCTACACCTTC. This translates into CASSETGNAAYGYTF.

This clone has a single count. The rearrangement joins TRBV25-1 to TRBJ2-5; a weak D match, TRBD1 (5 bases). Trimming took off 1 base at V and 4 bases at J, with 10 bases between the two ends. Germline CDR1 is MGHDK and CDR2 is SYGVNS. The CDR3 loop spans 14 amino acids. The DNA of the CDR3 is TGTGCCAGCAGTGAATCAGGGCATGGAGAGACCCAGTACTTC. Translated, it gives CASSESGHGETQYF.

The rearrangement links TRBV11-2 to TRBJ2-7; a weak D match, TRBD2 (5 bases). Germline V CDR1 and CDR2: SGHAT, FQNNGV. V was trimmed by 0 bases and J by 3 bases, leaving 9 bases between them. This CDR3 has 14 residues. This chain's CDR3 is CASSLDRTLYEQYF. The CDR3 DNA follows: TGTGCCAGCAGCTTAGACAGGACTCTCTACGAGCAGTACTTC. The full variable domain, rest sourced from reference TRBV11-2 and TRBJ2-7, is EAGVAQSPRYKIIEKRQSVAFWCNPISGHATLYWYQQILGQGPKLLIQFQNNGVVDDSQLPKDRFSAERLKGVDSTLKIQPAKLEDSAVYLCASSLDRTLYEQYFGPGTRLTVT.

This rearrangement joins TRBV19 to TRBJ1-4, with 7 bases lining up with TRBD1. The CDR3 runs to 17 residues. With 3 bases clipped from V and 5 bases from J, the junction kept 12 bases outside the gene matches. Germline V gene sequence: CDR1 LNHDA, CDR2 SQIVND (reference sequence). CDR3 sequence: CASSISSMTGRNEKLFF. CDR3 DNA sequence: TGTGCCAGTAGTATCTCCTCTATGACAGGGAGAAATGAAAAACTGTTTTTT.

This rearrangement joins TRBV4-2 to TRBJ1-3; 7 positions match TRBD1. Trimming removed 0 bases from V and 0 bases from J; junction bases left unmatched: 8. The CDR3 covers 18 residues. Germline CDR1 reads LGHNA; CDR2 reads YNFKEQ. The CDR3 spells CASSQDERTGPSGNTIYF. In DNA form, the CDR3 reads TGTGCCAGCAGCCAAGATGAAAGGACAGGACCCTCTGGAAACACCATATATTTT.

The V and J genes are TRBV27 and TRBJ1-1, with D possibly TRBD1 on 6 matching bases. The CDR3 runs to 14 residues. V lost 8 bases and J lost 4, with 17 bases in between. In germline, CDR1 is MNHEY, CDR2 SMNVEV (reference sequence). The CDR3 reads CASARGGLGTEAFF. The DNA for the CDR3 is TGTGCCAGCGCTAGGGGGGGCTTAGGCACTGAAGCTTTCTTT.

This chain uses TRBV29-1 with TRBJ1-2; possibly TRBD1 for D (5 bases). The CDR3 extends over 13 amino acids. From germline, CDR1 is SQVTM and CDR2 ANQGSEA. The V end was cut by 7 bases, the J end by 5 bases, with 17 bases between. CDR3 DNA sequence: TGCAGCGGGGGGGATCGGGACTCGTATGGCTACACCTTC. Its protein is CSGGDRDSYGYTF.

The chain uses TRBV10-3 and TRBJ1-2; no clear D. The CDR3 consists of 10 residues. In germline, CDR1 is ENHRY, CDR2 SYGVKD. The V end lost 8 bases, the J end lost 7 bases, and 8 bases lay between the germline ends. CDR3 sequence (DNA): TGTGCCATCGGCAGGCCTGGCTACACCTTC. Its translation: CAIGRPGYTF.

This chain uses TRBV5-4 with TRBJ2-1, with 8 positions matching TRBD2. The germline V gene encodes CDR1 SGHNT and CDR2 YYREEE (reference sequence). V lost 0 bases and J lost 3; bases outside the gene matches: 2. The CDR3 runs to 15 residues. CDR3 region: CASSLVLAGYNEQFF. The CDR3 DNA sequence: TGTGCCAGCAGCTTGGTTCTAGCGGGCTACAATGAGCAGTTCTTC.

The rearrangement joins TRBV6-6 to TRBJ1-1; TRBD1 agrees at 8 bases. Germline values: CDR1 MNHNY, CDR2 SVGAGI (reference sequence). The CDR3 covers 14 residues. J was trimmed by 2 bases and V by 6 bases; bases with no gene match: 5. CDR3 sequence: CASSPDRANTEAFF. CDR3 sequence (DNA): TGTGCCAGCAGCCCGGACAGGGCCAACACTGAAGCTTTCTTT.

The rearrangement joins TRBV5-1 to TRBJ1-1; D remains ambiguous. CDR3 size: 16 residues. Trimming shortened V by 2 bases and J by 5 bases, and 19 bases separated the two germline ends. CDR1 SGHRS and CDR2 YFSETQ come from the germline V gene. Here the CDR3 reads CASSLTARTGGTEAFF. CDR3 sequence (DNA): TGCGCCAGCAGCTTAACGGCGAGGACCGGCGGGACTGAAGCTTTCTTT.

The chain combines TRBV19 with TRBJ1-5; D ambiguous. The CDR3 contains 13 residues. Germline V gene data show CDR1 as LNHDA and CDR2 as SQIVND (reference sequence). Trimming took off 2 bases at V and 4 bases at J, with 6 bases between the two ends. CDR3 residues: CASSINGNQPQHF. The CDR3 DNA sequence: TGTGCCAGTAGTATAAACGGGAATCAGCCCCAGCATTTT.

This clone has only one observation. The V gene is TRBV29-1, the J gene TRBJ2-2; a possible D gene is TRBD2 (6 bases). Looked up from germline, CDR1 is SQVTM and CDR2 is ANQGSEA. This CDR3 spans 15 amino acids. V was trimmed by 6 bases and J by 1 base, leaving 15 bases between them. The CDR3 reads CSVRTLALNTGELFF. CDR3 bases: TGCAGCGTCCGCACCCTAGCGCTGAACACCGGGGAGCTGTTTTTT.

The CDR3 DNA is TGTGCCAGCAGTGAGTCGGGGTGGTCCAAAAACATTCAGTACTTC. Its translation: CASSESGWSKNIQYF. V is TRBV6-1 and J is TRBJ2-4; D is perhaps TRBD2 (5 bases). From germline, CDR1 is MNHNS and CDR2 SASEGT. The CDR3 is 15 residues long. The germline V and J ends were trimmed by 3 bases and 2 bases, with 11 bases remaining between them.

The rearrangement links TRBV5-8 to TRBJ1-4, with a tentative D call TRBD1 (6 bases). Germline assignment: CDR1 SGHTS and CDR2 YDEGEE. V dropped 3 bases and J dropped 3 bases, with 21 bases sitting between them. This CDR3 spans 18 amino acids. The CDR3 here is CASSWNPRGFGPNEKLFF. CDR3 bases: TGTGCCAGCAGCTGGAACCCGAGGGGGTTTGGACCTAATGAAAAACTGTTTTTT.

Only one count was recorded for this clone. The chain uses TRBV5-7 and TRBJ2-1, with a possible D match to TRBD1 (6 bases). TRBV5-7 is an ORF, with its function uncertain. CDR3 length: 14 amino acids. Trimming shortened V by 4 bases and J by 4 bases, and 12 bases separated the two germline ends. As DNA, the CDR3 is TGTGCCAGCAGCCGTCGTGACAGGTACAATGAGCAGTTCTTC. Protein product: CASSRRDRYNEQFF.

J is TRBJ2-7 and V is TRBV4-2, with D possibly TRBD2 on 5 matching bases. Looked up from germline, CDR1 is LGHNA and CDR2 is YNFKEQ. The CDR3 covers 12 residues. With 4 bases removed from V and 7 bases from J, the gap between germline ends came to 11 bases. CDR3 loop: CASSPVSGEQYF. The CDR3 DNA follows: TGTGCCAGCAGCCCCGTGTCGGGGGAGCAGTACTTC.

This clone appeared a single time. The chain has TRBV2 and TRBJ1-1; D is undetermined. Germline values: CDR1 SNHLY, CDR2 FYNNEI. The ends were cut back, 6 bases at V and 1 base at J, with 12 bases in the middle. The CDR3 is 14 residues long. Here the CDR3 DNA reads TGTGCCAGCAGCCTCTCCGGGAAGAACACTGAAGCTTTCTTT. Translation: CASSLSGKNTEAFF. Based on the CDR3 plus reference TRBV2 and TRBJ1-1, the full variable domain is EPEVTQTPSHQVTQMGQEVILRCVPISNHLYFYWYRQILGQKVEFLVSFYNNEISEKSEIFDDQFSVERPDGSNFTLKIRSTKLEDSAMYFCASSLSGKNTEAFFGQGTRLTVV.

V and J are TRBV5-6 and TRBJ1-2; D is perhaps TRBD1 (5 bases). The length of the CDR3 is 13 residues. The germline V gene encodes CDR1 SGHDT and CDR2 YYEEEE. V was cut by 4 bases and J by 5 bases, with 12 bases left in between. The CDR3 bases are TGTGCCAGCAGCAACGACAGAGTATATGGCTACACCTTC. The encoded protein is CASSNDRVYGYTF.

This clone was recorded only once. The gene calls are TRBV2 and TRBJ1-1; the D gene is possibly TRBD1 (5 bases). The length of the CDR3 is 13 residues. Germline V lookup: CDR1 SNHLY, CDR2 FYNNEI. The germline V and J ends were trimmed by 7 bases and 1 base, with 10 bases remaining between them. CDR3 DNA: TGTGCCAGCAATAGTCAGGGGAACACTGAAGCTTTCTTT. Its protein is CASNSQGNTEAFF.

J is TRBJ2-2 and V is TRBV4-2, with 8 nucleotides matching TRBD2. The ends lost 3 bases at V and 5 bases at J; junction bases unmatched: 17. The CDR3 sequence is 19 residues long. Germline-derived CDR1 and CDR2 are LGHNA and YNFKEQ. The CDR3 here is CASSQTRPGAGGPTGELFF. DNA for the CDR3: TGTGCCAGCAGCCAGACACGACCTGGGGCGGGGGGCCCGACCGGGGAGCTGTTTTTT.

Written as DNA, the CDR3 is TGTGCCAGCAGCTTGGACAGGGGTTATCAGCCCCAGCATTTT. Its translation is CASSLDRGYQPQHF. The rearrangement uses TRBV7-8 and TRBJ1-5, with 9 positions matching TRBD1. Trimming took 3 bases from V and 5 from J; bases not matched to a gene: 2. The CDR3 runs 14 residues. Germline loops: CDR1 SGHVS, CDR2 FQNEAQ.